This TCR beta chain stems from a study of cytomegalovirus exposure and HLA in healthy donors. General study results and limits: Across all donors, roughly uniform sequencing depth was an assumption of the presence/absence analyses.

Points on this clone: Its antigen is unknown.

Germline assignment: CDR1 SGHTS and CDR2 YDEGEE. Trimming left V 2 bases short and J 1 base short, with 7 bases between. This CDR3 region has 15 residues. Primers for the PCR totalled 60 Vbeta and 13 Jbeta. The table came from immunoSEQ multiplex PCR; TCRdb's copy has only in-frame clones and leaves some out. The sample has around 130,000 clones; under 85% are singletons. Sequencing was performed on PBMCs. This clonotype originated in a boy younger than 18 in good health and CMV-seronegative. This sequence joins TRBV5-8 and TRBJ2-6; the D gene is possibly TRBD2 (5 bases). CDR3 nucleotide sequence: TGTGCCAGCAGCTTTGGGGAGTCTGGGGCCAACGTCCTGACTTTC. Translated, it gives CASSFGESGANVLTF.